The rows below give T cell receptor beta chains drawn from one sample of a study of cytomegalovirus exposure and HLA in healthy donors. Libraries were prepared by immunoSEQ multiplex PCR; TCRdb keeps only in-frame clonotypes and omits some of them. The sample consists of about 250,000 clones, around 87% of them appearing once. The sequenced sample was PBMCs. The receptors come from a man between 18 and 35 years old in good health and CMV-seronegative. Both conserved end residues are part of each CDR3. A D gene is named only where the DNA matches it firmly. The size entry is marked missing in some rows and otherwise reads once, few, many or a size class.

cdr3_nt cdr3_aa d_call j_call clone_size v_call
TGTGCCAGCAGACCCGGGACAGGGCGGGACGAGCAGTACTTC CASRPGTGRDEQYF TRBD1 TRBJ2-7 NA TRBV7-6
TGTGCCAGTACCACACCGGGACAGGGGGCGCATGGCTACACCTTC CASTTPGQGAHGYTF TRBD1 TRBJ1-2 NA TRBV7-3
TGTGCCAGCAGCGTAGGAGCGGGGGGGCCAAGCACAGATACGCAGTATTTT CASSVGAGGPSTDTQYF TRBD2 TRBJ2-3 NA TRBV9
TGTGCCAGCAGCCCCCCGACTAGCGCAAGGACCGGGGAGCTGTTTTTT CASSPPTSARTGELFF TRBD2 TRBJ2-2 once TRBV5-6
TGCGCCAGCAGCCAAATCCGACAGGCGGGAGACAATGAGCAGTTCTTC CASSQIRQAGDNEQFF NA TRBJ2-1 NA TRBV4-3
TGTGCCAGCAGCCCTGGGGGACAATTCTACGAGCAGTACTTC CASSPGGQFYEQYF NA TRBJ2-7 NA TRBV7-6
TGTGCCAGCAGTGAAGACAGGTTGGCCTACAATGAGCAGTTCTTC CASSEDRLAYNEQFF NA TRBJ2-1 NA TRBV2
TGTGCCAGCAGCCCGGGAGGAGGGGAGACCCAGTACTTC CASSPGGGETQYF TRBD2 TRBJ2-5 NA TRBV2
TGTGCTAGTGGTTTGGTGGTGGGACTCCTCGGGTGGAAGGGGCGTTACAATGAGCAGTTCTTC CASGLVVGLLGWKGRYNEQFF NA TRBJ2-1 NA TRBV12-5
TGTGCCTGGAGCCAGGGGACGAATCAGCCCCAGCATTTT CAWSQGTNQPQHF NA TRBJ1-5 NA TRBV30
TGTGCCAGCAGCCCCGGGACATACAATGAGCAGTTCTTC CASSPGTYNEQFF NA TRBJ2-1 NA TRBV6-5
TGTGCCAGCACGCCGAGACAACCAACTAATGAAAAACTGTTTTTT CASTPRQPTNEKLFF NA TRBJ1-4 NA TRBV6-6
TGTGCCAGCAGCTTGGGGCGGCTGGGGAACACCATATATTTT CASSLGRLGNTIYF NA TRBJ1-3 NA TRBV7-8
TGTGCCACCCGTGTGGGACTAGCGGACGGGGAGCTGTTTTTT CATRVGLADGELFF TRBD2 TRBJ2-2 NA TRBV15
TGTGCCAGCAGCTTATTTAACAGCTTCGAGCAGTACTTC CASSLFNSFEQYF NA TRBJ2-7 NA TRBV7-9